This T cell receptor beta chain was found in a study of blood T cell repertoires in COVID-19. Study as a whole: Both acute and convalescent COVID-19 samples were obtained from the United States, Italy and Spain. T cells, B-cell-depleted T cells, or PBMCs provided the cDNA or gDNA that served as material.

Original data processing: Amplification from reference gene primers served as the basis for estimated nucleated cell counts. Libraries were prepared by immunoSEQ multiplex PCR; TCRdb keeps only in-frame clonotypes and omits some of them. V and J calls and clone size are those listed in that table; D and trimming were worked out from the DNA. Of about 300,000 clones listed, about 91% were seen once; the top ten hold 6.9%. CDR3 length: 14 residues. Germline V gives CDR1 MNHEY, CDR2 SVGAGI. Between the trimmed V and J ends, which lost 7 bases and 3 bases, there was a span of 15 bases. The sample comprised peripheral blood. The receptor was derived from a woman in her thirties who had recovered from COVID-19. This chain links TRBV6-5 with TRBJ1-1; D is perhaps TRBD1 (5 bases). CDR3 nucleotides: TGTGCCAGCAAGACCGGGACTATTGACACTGAAGCTTTCTTT. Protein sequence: CASKTGTIDTEAFF.